A selection of T cell receptor beta chains follows, all from one sample in a study of beta chain features in type 1 diabetes. The repertoire was sequenced with immunoSEQ multiplex PCR; TCRdb's copy has only in-frame clones and lacks some. The profile covers 900,000 or so clones, with under 20% appearing a single time and roughly 0.025% taken by the ten largest. Sequenced sample: naive CD4+ T cells from blood. The receptor source for this set is a woman between 18 and 30 years old in good health. CDR3s leave out the opening cysteine and the closing phenylalanine or tryptophan.

V gene: TRBV4-2
CDR3 length: 16
CDR3 protein: ASSQDLHGLAGGPEQF

V gene: TRBV6-4
CDR3 length: 11
CDR3 protein: ATYVWDNNEQF

V gene: TRBV20-1
CDR3 length: 8
CDR3 protein: SASRNIQY

V gene: TRBV25-1
CDR3 length: 12
CDR3 protein: ASSENPTSSGYT

V gene: TRBV27
CDR3 length: 10
CDR3 protein: ASVTAYNEQF

V gene: TRBV7-9
CDR3 length: 13
CDR3 protein: ASSLGLAAYNEQF

V gene: TRBV19
CDR3 length: 11
CDR3 protein: ASCGTANEKLF

V gene: TRBV28
CDR3 length: 13
CDR3 protein: ASAAGASHSYEQY

V gene: TRBV6-5
CDR3 length: 13
CDR3 protein: ASSYPGRLGETQY

V gene: TRBV15
CDR3 length: 15
CDR3 protein: ATSRGRAGVTKNIQY

V gene: TRBV19
CDR3 length: 11
CDR3 protein: ASSPTGTYEQY

V gene: TRBV6-5
CDR3 length: 11
CDR3 protein: ASRALGSYEQY

V gene: TRBV7-9
CDR3 length: 14
CDR3 protein: ASTPSNRDRLNEQF

V gene: TRBV27
CDR3 length: 12
CDR3 protein: ASSYRGTYNEQF

V gene: TRBV5-6
CDR3 length: 12
CDR3 protein: ASSPGRNTGELF

V gene: TRBV2
CDR3 length: 12
CDR3 protein: ASKSSGRRNEQF

V gene: TRBV23-1
CDR3 length: 15
CDR3 protein: ASSHITGGRRNQPQH

V gene: TRBV5-1
CDR3 length: 11
CDR3 protein: ASSPGKRIEQF

V gene: TRBV18
CDR3 length: 11
CDR3 protein: ASSPRGEETQY

V gene: TRBV5-1
CDR3 length: 12
CDR3 protein: ASSTRLGGETQY

V gene: TRBV28
CDR3 length: 14
CDR3 protein: ASSFTFRQGAETQY

V gene: TRBV18
CDR3 length: 11
CDR3 protein: ASSLKNTGELF

V gene: TRBV28
CDR3 length: 13
CDR3 protein: ASREPGQGGTDAF

V gene: TRBV6-1
CDR3 length: 10
CDR3 protein: ASRDSNQPQH

V gene: TRBV28
CDR3 length: 13
CDR3 protein: ASSPQDRYQETQY

V gene: TRBV21-1
CDR3 length: 17
CDR3 protein: ASSKDWDNGRRCQDEQF

V gene: TRBV7-9
CDR3 length: 11
CDR3 protein: ASSLPGNTEAF

V gene: TRBV14
CDR3 length: 17
CDR3 protein: ASSQETPIGLFTNEKLF

V gene: TRBV5-6
CDR3 length: 16
CDR3 protein: ASSKRTSGRTRYNEQF

V gene: TRBV20-1
CDR3 length: 9
CDR3 protein: SARDFGEAF

V gene: TRBV18
CDR3 length: 12
CDR3 protein: ASSRGQGPYGYT

V gene: TRBV7-2
CDR3 length: 13
CDR3 protein: ASSLRTSFADTQY

V gene: TRBV5-1
CDR3 length: 14
CDR3 protein: ASSLGIGSYHNEQF

V gene: TRBV2
CDR3 length: 10
CDR3 protein: ASRRQGETQY

V gene: TRBV7-8
CDR3 length: 12
CDR3 protein: ASSFEWTYNEQF

V gene: TRBV7-3
CDR3 length: 12
CDR3 protein: ASSLGAGGPGQF

V gene: TRBV28
CDR3 length: 14
CDR3 protein: ASSSPGQTNTGELF

V gene: TRBV6-6
CDR3 length: 14
CDR3 protein: ASSYTRTGGGQPQH

V gene: TRBV15
CDR3 length: 11
CDR3 protein: ATTASGANVLT

V gene: TRBV2
CDR3 length: 14
CDR3 protein: ASRERLAGGGGTQY

V gene: TRBV5-1
CDR3 length: 13
CDR3 protein: ASSSWTGSGNEQF

V gene: TRBV9
CDR3 length: 16
CDR3 protein: ASSVVARTGGSGNTIY

V gene: TRBV18
CDR3 length: 12
CDR3 protein: ASSPRTGGYEQY

V gene: TRBV11-2
CDR3 length: 15
CDR3 protein: ASSLDGGLLGSYEQY

V gene: TRBV4-1
CDR3 length: 13
CDR3 protein: ASRIRDIGTDTQY

V gene: TRBV7-3
CDR3 length: 13
CDR3 protein: ASSSRGPVADTQY

V gene: TRBV5-1
CDR3 length: 13
CDR3 protein: ASSLGSPNTGELF

V gene: TRBV2
CDR3 length: 12
CDR3 protein: ASQNGLSTGELF

V gene: TRBV18
CDR3 length: 13
CDR3 protein: ASSGDGVLNTEAF

V gene: TRBV28
CDR3 length: 11
CDR3 protein: ASSNYPRNTQY

V gene: TRBV28
CDR3 length: 12
CDR3 protein: ATGTGGSNQPQH

V gene: TRBV19
CDR3 length: 11
CDR3 protein: ASSRGGGSGYT

V gene: TRBV14
CDR3 length: 11
CDR3 protein: ASSQMSPGELF